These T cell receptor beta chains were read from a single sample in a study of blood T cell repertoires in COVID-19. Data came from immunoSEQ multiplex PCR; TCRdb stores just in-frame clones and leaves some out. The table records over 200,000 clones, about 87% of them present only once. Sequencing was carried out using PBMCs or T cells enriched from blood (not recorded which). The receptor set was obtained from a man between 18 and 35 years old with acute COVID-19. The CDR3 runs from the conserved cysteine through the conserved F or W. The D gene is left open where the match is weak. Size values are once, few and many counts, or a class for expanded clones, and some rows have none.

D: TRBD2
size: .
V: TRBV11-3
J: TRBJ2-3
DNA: TGTGCCAGCAGTAGAAGCGGGAGTTTTCCAGGGGGCACAGATACGCAGTATTTT
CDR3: CASSRSGSFPGGTDTQYF

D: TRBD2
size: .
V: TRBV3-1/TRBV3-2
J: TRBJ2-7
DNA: TGTGCCAGCAGTCTTGGACTAGATAGCTCCTACGAGCAGTACTTC
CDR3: CASSLGLDSSYEQYF

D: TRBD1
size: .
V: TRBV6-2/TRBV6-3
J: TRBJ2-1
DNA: TGTGCCAGCAGTTCTGAGACAGGGCCCCCCTACAATGAGCAGTTCTTC
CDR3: CASSSETGPPYNEQFF

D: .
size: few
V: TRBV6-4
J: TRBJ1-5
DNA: TGTGCCAGCCCGAGGGGGTTCTATAGCAATCAGCCCCAGCATTTT
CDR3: CASPRGFYSNQPQHF

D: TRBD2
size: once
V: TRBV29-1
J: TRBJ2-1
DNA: TGCAGCGTTCTTACTAGCGAACGGAATGAGCAGTTCTTC
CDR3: CSVLTSERNEQFF

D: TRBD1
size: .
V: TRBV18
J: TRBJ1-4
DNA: TGTGCCAGCTCACCACCGCAGGGGGCGGGGGAAAAACTGTTTTTT
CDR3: CASSPPQGAGEKLFF

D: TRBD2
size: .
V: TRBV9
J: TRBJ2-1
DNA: TGTGCCAGCAGCGATTCTAGCGGGATTGAGCAGTTCTTC
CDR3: CASSDSSGIEQFF

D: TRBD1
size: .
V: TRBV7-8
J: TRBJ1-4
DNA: TGTGCCAGCAGCTTAGTGGGACAGGGGGCGGTCCACCAGAACCCAACTAATGAAAAACTGTTTTTT
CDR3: CASSLVGQGAVHQNPTNEKLFF

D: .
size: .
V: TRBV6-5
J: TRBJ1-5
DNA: TGTGCCAGCAGTAACTCGGGCCGGCCGGATCAGCCCCAGCATTTT
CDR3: CASSNSGRPDQPQHF

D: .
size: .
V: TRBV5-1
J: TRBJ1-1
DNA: TGCGCCAGCAGCTTGGTTCTCATCGGCACTGAAGCTTTCTTT
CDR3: CASSLVLIGTEAFF

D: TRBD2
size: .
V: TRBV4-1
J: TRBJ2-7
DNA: TGCGCCAGCAGCCGCGGACTAGCGGGGGGCTCCTACGAGCAGTACTTC
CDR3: CASSRGLAGGSYEQYF

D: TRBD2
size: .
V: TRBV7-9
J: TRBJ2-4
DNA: TGTGCCAGCAGTATTCGACAGCTAGCGGCCCTTGAGGACATTCAGTACTTC
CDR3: CASSIRQLAALEDIQYF

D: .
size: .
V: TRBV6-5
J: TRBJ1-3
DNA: TGTGCCAGCAGTTCCACAGGAGCCTCTGGAAACACCATATATTTT
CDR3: CASSSTGASGNTIYF

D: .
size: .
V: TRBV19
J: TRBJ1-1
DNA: TGTGCCAGTAGTATAGGTGGGGCGGCCACTGAAGCTTTCTTT
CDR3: CASSIGGAATEAFF

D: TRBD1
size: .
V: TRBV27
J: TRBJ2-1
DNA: TGTGCCAGCAGCACAGGGGGCAGCTACAATGAGCAGTTCTTC
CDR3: CASSTGGSYNEQFF

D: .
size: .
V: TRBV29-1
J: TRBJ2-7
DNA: TGCAGCGTTGAAGATAATCGGGGGTCCTACGAGCAGTACTTC
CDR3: CSVEDNRGSYEQYF

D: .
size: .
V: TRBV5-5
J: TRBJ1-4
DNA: TGTGCCAGCAGCTTTCAGGGGCATAGTGAAAAACTGTTTTTT
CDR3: CASSFQGHSEKLFF

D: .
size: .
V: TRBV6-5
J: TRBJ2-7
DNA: TGTGCCAGCAGTTACTCTAGCGCAAACTACGAGCAGTACTTC
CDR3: CASSYSSANYEQYF

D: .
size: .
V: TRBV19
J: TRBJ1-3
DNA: TGTGCCACCGCGGACAAGTATGGAAACACCATATATTTT
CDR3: CATADKYGNTIYF

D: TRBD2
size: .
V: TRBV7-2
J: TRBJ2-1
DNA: TGTGCCAGCAGCTTAGTGGGCGGGGGGGAGGATGAGCAGTTCTTC
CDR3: CASSLVGGGEDEQFF